The following is a T cell receptor (beta chain) sequence with its context. The CDR3 spans 13 residues. In germline, CDR1 is LNHNV, CDR2 YYDKDF (reference sequence). V was pared by 8 bases and J by 2 bases, with 10 bases between. Sample-barcoded 5' priming and a J-beta primer mix drove a second PCR of about 6 to 11 cycles. TCRdb ran MiXCR on the 5' RACE reads and lists one entry per CDR3 protein. The sample shows over a million distinct CDR3 sequences, 59% of them seen only once. These data belong to a study of blood T cells in healthy people across ages. The source is a man between 18 and 29 years old in good health. Sequenced: blood. The V call is TRBV15, the J call TRBJ1-5; the D is unclear. DNA for the CDR3: TGTGCCACCGCTGGAGGAGGCAATCAGCCCCAGCATTTT. Protein sequence: CATAGGGNQPQHF.